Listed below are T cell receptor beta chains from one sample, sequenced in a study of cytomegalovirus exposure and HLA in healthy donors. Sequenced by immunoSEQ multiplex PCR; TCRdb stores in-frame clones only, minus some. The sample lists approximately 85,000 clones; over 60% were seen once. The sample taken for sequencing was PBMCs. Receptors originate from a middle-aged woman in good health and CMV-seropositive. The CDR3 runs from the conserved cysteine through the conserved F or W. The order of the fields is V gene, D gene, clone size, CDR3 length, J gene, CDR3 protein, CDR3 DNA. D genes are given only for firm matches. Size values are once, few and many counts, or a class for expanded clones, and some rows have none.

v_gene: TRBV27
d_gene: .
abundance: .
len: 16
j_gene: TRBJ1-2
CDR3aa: CASSLGGTRNNYGYTF
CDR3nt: TGTGCCAGCAGTTTAGGAGGCACACGGAATAACTATGGCTACACCTTC

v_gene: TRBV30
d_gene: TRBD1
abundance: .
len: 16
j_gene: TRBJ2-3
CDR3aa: CAWEPGTGSSTDTQYF
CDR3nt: TGTGCCTGGGAGCCCGGGACAGGTTCTAGCACAGATACGCAGTATTTT

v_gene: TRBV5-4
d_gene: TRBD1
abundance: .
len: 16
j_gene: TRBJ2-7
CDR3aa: CASSSGTGLSSYEQYF
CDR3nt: TGTGCCAGCAGCTCGGGGACAGGGCTTAGCTCCTACGAGCAGTACTTC

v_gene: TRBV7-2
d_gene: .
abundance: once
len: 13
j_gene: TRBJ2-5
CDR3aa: CASSPQFGETQYF
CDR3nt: TGTGCCAGCAGCCCCCAGTTCGGGGAGACCCAGTACTTC

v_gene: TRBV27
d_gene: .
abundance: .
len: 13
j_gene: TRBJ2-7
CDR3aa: CASRKRQSYEQYF
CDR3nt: TGTGCCAGCAGAAAGCGACAGAGCTACGAGCAGTACTTC

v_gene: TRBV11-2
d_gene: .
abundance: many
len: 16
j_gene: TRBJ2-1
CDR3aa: CASSSIRTEDVNEQFF
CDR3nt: TGTGCCAGCAGCTCGATCCGGACAGAGGATGTCAATGAGCAGTTCTTC

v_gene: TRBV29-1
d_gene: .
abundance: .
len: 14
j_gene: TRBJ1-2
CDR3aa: CSVEDTGFSYGYTF
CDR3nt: TGCAGCGTTGAAGATACAGGGTTTAGCTATGGCTACACCTTC

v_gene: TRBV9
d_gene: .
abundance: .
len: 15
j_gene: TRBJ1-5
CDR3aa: CASSTGQSGNQPQHF
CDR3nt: TGTGCCAGCAGCACCGGACAGTCTGGCAATCAGCCCCAGCATTTT

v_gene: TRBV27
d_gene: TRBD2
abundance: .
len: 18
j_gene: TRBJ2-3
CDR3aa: CASRQAPGIAGVMNTQYF
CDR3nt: TGTGCCAGCAGACAAGCCCCCGGGATAGCGGGTGTCATGAATACGCAGTATTTT

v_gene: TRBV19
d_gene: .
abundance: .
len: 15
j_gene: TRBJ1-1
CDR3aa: CASSTPGLPRTEAFF
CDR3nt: TGTGCCAGTAGTACCCCGGGACTCCCGAGGACTGAAGCTTTCTTT

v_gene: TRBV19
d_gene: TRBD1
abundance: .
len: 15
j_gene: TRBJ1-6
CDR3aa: CASSPRTGGISPLHF
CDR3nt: TGTGCCAGTAGTCCCCGGACAGGGGGCATATCACCCCTCCACTTT

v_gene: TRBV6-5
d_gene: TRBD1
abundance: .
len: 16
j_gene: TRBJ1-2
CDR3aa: CASSYKTTGLNYGYTF
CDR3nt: TGTGCCAGCAGTTATAAGACGACAGGGCTCAACTATGGCTACACCTTC

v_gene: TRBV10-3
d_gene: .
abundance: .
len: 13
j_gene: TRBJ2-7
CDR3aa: CAISESGTSEQYF
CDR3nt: TGTGCCATCAGTGAGTCAGGAACAAGCGAGCAGTACTTC

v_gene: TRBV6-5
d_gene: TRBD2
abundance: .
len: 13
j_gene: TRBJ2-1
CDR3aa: CASRKLAGFEQFF
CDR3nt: TGTGCCAGCAGGAAACTAGCGGGATTTGAGCAGTTCTTC